This T cell receptor beta chain was retrieved from a study of blood T cell repertoires in COVID-19. On the study more broadly: Italy, Spain and the United States were the sources of the convalescent and acute COVID-19 samples.

Trimming removed 5 bases from V and 11 bases from J, with 12 bases in between. In germline, CDR1 is SGHTA, CDR2 FQGNSA. There are 12 residues in the CDR3. Original processing notes: Estimated nucleated cell counts came from reference gene primer amplification. The table came from immunoSEQ multiplex PCR; TCRdb's copy has only in-frame clones and leaves some out. The D gene and trimming were derived from the DNA, and the V and J assignments and clone size from that table. The sample shows approximately 97,000 clones, roughly 86% of them seen only once. The sequenced sample consisted of peripheral blood. The receptor was isolated from a middle-aged man with active or convalescent COVID-19. The rearrangement links TRBV7-2 to TRBJ1-4; D is ambiguous. The CDR3 DNA reads TGTGCCAGCAGCCCCGAGGTTGGCAAACTGTTTTTT. This codes for CASSPEVGKLFF. Filled out from reference TRBV7-2 and TRBJ1-4, the complete variable domain reads GAGVSQSPSNKVTEKGKDVELRCDPISGHTALYWYRQSLGQGLEFLIYFQGNSAPDKSGLPSDRFSAERTGGSVSTLTIQRTQQEDSAVYLCASSPEVGKLFFGSGTQLSVL.